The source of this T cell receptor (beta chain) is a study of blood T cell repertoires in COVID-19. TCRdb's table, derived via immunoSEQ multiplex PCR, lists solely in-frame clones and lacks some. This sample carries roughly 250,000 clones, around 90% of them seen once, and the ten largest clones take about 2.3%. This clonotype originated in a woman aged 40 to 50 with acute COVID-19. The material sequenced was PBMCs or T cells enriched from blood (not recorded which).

The CDR3 loop reads CASEGLAGGTDTQYF. In nucleotides, the CDR3 is TGTGCCAGCGAGGGACTAGCGGGAGGTACAGATACGCAGTATTTT. This rearrangement joins TRBV18 to TRBJ2-3; 15 bases are shared with TRBD2. CDR1 and CDR2 from the germline V gene are KGHSH and LQKENI. This CDR3 is 15 amino acids long. The junction had 3 bases not matched to a gene; V was cut back by 8 bases and J by 3 bases.